The table lists the clone carrying this T cell receptor (beta chain) with a count of one. The authors' processing: Amplification from reference gene primers served as the basis for estimated nucleated cell counts. Clones were read by immunoSEQ multiplex PCR, and TCRdb kept only the in-frame ones, dropping some. The V and J calls and clone size come from that table; D and trimming were worked out from the DNA. The sample shows fewer than 250,000 clones, roughly 89% of them seen only once. This entry comes from a study of blood T cell repertoires in COVID-19. Study-wide context: Samples representing acute and convalescent COVID-19 were sourced from the United States, Italy and Spain. PBMCs, B-cell-depleted T cells, or T cells were the source of the cDNA or gDNA that made up the material.

CDR3 size: 13 residues. Germline V gene lookup returns CDR1 KGHSH and CDR2 LQKENI. The V end was cut by 6 bases, the J end by 3 bases, with 12 bases between. The sequence was obtained from a man in his 60s who had recovered from COVID-19. The rearrangement links TRBV18 to TRBJ2-7; a possible D gene is TRBD1 (6 bases). Sample: peripheral blood. The CDR3 is CASSLQGSYEQYF. DNA of the CDR3: TGTGCCAGCTCCCTGCAGGGGAGCTACGAGCAGTACTTC.